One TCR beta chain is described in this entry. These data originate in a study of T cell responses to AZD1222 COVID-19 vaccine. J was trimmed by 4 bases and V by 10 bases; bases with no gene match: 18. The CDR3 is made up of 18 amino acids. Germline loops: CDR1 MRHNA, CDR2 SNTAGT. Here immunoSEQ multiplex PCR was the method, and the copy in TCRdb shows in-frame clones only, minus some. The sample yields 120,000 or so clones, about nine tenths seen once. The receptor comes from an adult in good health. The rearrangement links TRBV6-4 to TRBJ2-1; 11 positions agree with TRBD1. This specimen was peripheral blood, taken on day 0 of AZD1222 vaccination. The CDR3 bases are TGTGCCATCCCAAGGGGTCGGGACAGGGGGGTGCGGTACAATGAGCAGTTCTTC. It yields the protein CAIPRGRDRGVRYNEQFF.